The 13 T cell receptor beta chains below all came from one sample that was sequenced in a study of beta chain features in type 1 diabetes. Study results and limitations: There was a moderate but significant shortening of TCRB CDR3s in all four CD4+ subsets of Type 1 diabetes patients.

These receptors lack a known antigen. Expressed TCRB transcripts were sequenced after all isolated RNA was converted to cDNA. The method was immunoSEQ multiplex PCR; TCRdb's version includes in-frame clones alone and lacks a portion of them. The sample lists fewer than 350,000 clones; 15% were seen once. The specimen sequenced was naive CD4+ T cells from blood. These receptors came from a man younger than 35 with type 1 diabetes.

This clone was seen a handful of times. The chain uses TRBV29-1 and TRBJ2-5, with a weak D call TRBD1 (6 bases). Trimming took off 5 bases at V and 5 bases at J, with 18 bases between the two ends. The CDR3 spans 14 residues. Germline values: CDR1 SQVTM, CDR2 ANQGSEA. This chain's CDR3 is CSVHGTQMIETQYF. The CDR3, as DNA: TGCAGCGTTCACGGGACACAAATGATCGAGACCCAGTACTTC.

The table lists this clone with a few counts. This chain links TRBV11-2 with TRBJ2-1; 13 nucleotides agree with TRBD2. The CDR3 is made up of 16 amino acids. The germline V gene encodes CDR1 SGHAT and CDR2 FQNNGV. V trimming: 5 bases; J trimming: 10 bases; junction bases outside the gene matches: 11. CDR3 DNA sequence: TGTGCCAGCAGCGCCCGGACTAGCGGGAGTCAGGGGGAGCAGTTCTTC. This codes for CASSARTSGSQGEQFF. Together with reference TRBV11-2 and TRBJ2-1, the CDR3 gives the full variable domain: EAGVAQSPRYKIIEKRQSVAFWCNPISGHATLYWYQQILGQGPKLLIQFQNNGVVDDSQLPKDRFSAERLKGVDSTLKIQPAKLEDSAVYLCASSARTSGSQGEQFFGPGTRLTVL.

The V gene is TRBV6-6, the J gene TRBJ2-7; tentative D call: TRBD1 (5 bases). The germline CDR1 and CDR2 sequences are MNHNY and SVGAGI (reference sequence). The CDR3 consists of 13 residues. Trimming removed 4 bases at V and 7 bases at J, with 14 bases between. CDR3 region: CASSSLGPGEQYF. CDR3 bases: TGTGCCAGCAGTTCCCTCGGCCCAGGGGAGCAGTACTTC.

The table lists this clone with a few counts. This specimen includes other DNA sequences encoding the same CDR3. The genes are TRBV9 and TRBJ2-6; D may be TRBD1 (5 bases). This CDR3 is built from 15 residues. V lost 2 bases and J lost 4, with 10 bases in between. The germline V gene has CDR1 SGDLS and CDR2 YYNGEE. This CDR3 is CASSVAGSGANVLTF. Written as DNA, the CDR3 is TGTGCCAGCAGCGTGGCAGGGTCAGGGGCCAACGTCCTGACTTTC.

This chain uses TRBV7-2 with TRBJ2-5; TRBD2 matches 14 bases. In germline, CDR1 is SGHTA, CDR2 FQGNSA. The V segment lost 1 base and the J segment 1 base; nucleotides outside the gene matches: 5. This CDR3 region has 18 residues. The CDR3 region is CASSLVVGTSGGQETQYF. CDR3 bases: TGTGCCAGCAGCTTAGTTGTCGGGACTAGCGGGGGCCAAGAGACCCAGTACTTC. The full variable domain, rest sourced from reference TRBV7-2 and TRBJ2-5, is GAGVSQSPSNKVTEKGKDVELRCDPISGHTALYWYRQSLGQGLEFLIYFQGNSAPDKSGLPSDRFSAERTGGSVSTLTIQRTQQEDSAVYLCASSLVVGTSGGQETQYFGPGTRLLVL.

This sequence joins TRBV30 and TRBJ2-2; possible D gene TRBD1, 6 bases. CDR3 length equals 13 residues. The V end was cut by 4 bases, the J end by 1 base, with 7 bases between. The germline CDR1 and CDR2 sequences are GTSNPN and SVGIG (reference sequence). The CDR3 DNA is TGTGCCTGGATGGGACAGAACACCGGGGAGCTGTTTTTT. Amino acids: CAWMGQNTGELFF.

This chain uses TRBV7-8 with TRBJ1-2; TRBD1 agrees at 9 bases. V gave up 0 bases and J gave up 3 bases; unmatched junction bases: 8. CDR1 and CDR2 from the germline V gene are SGHVS and FQNEAQ. The CDR3 sequence is 17 residues long. The CDR3 reads CASSLAMGQGRDYGYTF. CDR3 nucleotide sequence: TGTGCCAGCAGCTTAGCCATGGGACAGGGACGGGACTATGGCTACACCTTC. Full variable domain (rest looked up from reference TRBV7-8 and TRBJ1-2): GAGVSQSPRYKVAKRGQDVALRCDPISGHVSLFWYQQALGQGPEFLTYFQNEAQLDKSGLPSDRFFAERPEGSVSTLKIQRTQQEDSAVYLCASSLAMGQGRDYGYTFGSGTRLTVV.

This clone was seen a handful of times. This chain uses TRBV6-5 with TRBJ2-3, with 9 bases identical to TRBD2. V lost 2 bases to trimming and J lost 8 bases; unmatched junction nucleotides: 8. The CDR3 length is 15 residues. Germline CDR1 reads MNHEY; CDR2 reads SVGAGI. The CDR3 region is CASSYMLRGGSTQYF. CDR3 DNA sequence: TGTGCCAGCAGTTACATGTTGCGGGGGGGCAGTACGCAGTATTTT.

This clone turned up a few times. The V and J genes are TRBV6-5 and TRBJ1-2; D is undetermined. The CDR3 runs to 15 residues. The V and J ends lost 4 bases and 1 base respectively, with 13 bases between them. Germline CDR1 MNHEY, CDR2 SVGAGI. CDR3 DNA sequence: TGTGCCAGCAGTTTCCACCCGAGGAGTAACTATGGCTACACCTTC. As protein: CASSFHPRSNYGYTF.

The V gene is TRBV30, the J gene TRBJ2-7; the D is unclear. Between the trimmed V and J ends, which lost 6 bases and 2 bases, there was a span of 11 bases. Germline-derived CDR1 and CDR2 are GTSNPN and SVGIG (reference sequence). The CDR3 extends over 12 amino acids. The CDR3 DNA reads as TGTGCCTGCCGCAGGCCTACCTACGAGCAGTACTTC. It encodes CACRRPTYEQYF.

This chain links TRBV5-1 with TRBJ2-5; D is perhaps TRBD2 (6 bases). Germline V gene sequence: CDR1 SGHRS, CDR2 YFSETQ. This CDR3 comprises 15 residues. The V and J ends lost 4 bases and 4 bases respectively, with 17 bases between them. The CDR3 DNA is TGCGCCAGCAGCCGCGGGAACTTTCGTGGAGAGACCCAGTACTTC. It encodes CASSRGNFRGETQYF.

This clone was recorded a few times. The chain joins TRBV19 to TRBJ1-2, with D unresolved. The CDR3 totals 15 residues. The germline CDR1 and CDR2 sequences are LNHDA and SQIVND (reference sequence). V lost 10 bases, J lost 0 bases, and 18 bases lay in between. This CDR3 is CATETTGWANYGYTF. The CDR3 DNA follows: TGTGCCACCGAGACGACTGGCTGGGCTAACTATGGCTACACCTTC.

The chain uses TRBV14 and TRBJ1-2, with a tentative D call TRBD1 (6 bases). This CDR3 is built from 13 residues. Germline V gene sequence: CDR1 SGHDN, CDR2 FVKESK. V was shortened by 3 bases and J by 5 bases, with 10 bases between the two germline ends. CDR3 sequence: CASSQRTVYGYTF. CDR3 nucleotide sequence: TGTGCCAGCAGCCAGAGGACAGTTTATGGCTACACCTTC.